The 8 T cell receptor beta chains listed next were all sequenced from one sample in a study of CD8+ T cells in alopecia areata. Treatment meaning: oral pan-JAK inhibitor, 5-10 mg twice daily. RNA was extracted and reverse transcribed into cDNA as the sequencing template. Using immunoSEQ multiplex PCR, the repertoire was profiled, and TCRdb retains in-frame clones only, with some absent. The sample lists some 130,000 clones; 53% were seen once. The sequencing here drew on CD4+ T cells sorted from blood, taken at week 4, from a patient treated with tofacitinib. The receptors come from a human donor with alopecia areata.

As DNA, the CDR3 is TGCGCCAGCAGCTTTGGTGCGGAGACCCAGTACTTC. This codes for CASSFGAETQYF. The chain links TRBV5-1 to TRBJ2-5; D gene unclear. Trimming took off 2 bases at V and 5 bases at J, with 7 bases between the two ends. The germline CDR1 and CDR2 sequences are SGHRS and YFSETQ. The CDR3 covers 12 residues.

In DNA form, the CDR3 reads TGTGCCAGCAGCTTAGCCCAAGGGGGGGCGCCGTACTTC. This sequence encodes CASSLAQGGAPYF. This chain links TRBV7-2 with TRBJ2-4; possibly TRBD2 for D (7 bases). Germline-derived CDR1 and CDR2 are SGHTA and FQGNSA. The CDR3 has 13 residues. V lost 0 bases, J lost 15 bases, and 15 bases lay in between.

V usage is TRBV29-1 and J usage is TRBJ2-7; TRBD1 aligns across 7 bases. After removal of 7 bases from V and 0 bases from J, the junction contained 6 bases not matched to a gene. The length of the CDR3 is 13 residues. Germline V CDR1 and CDR2: SQVTM, ANQGSEA. The CDR3 nucleotides read TGCAGCGCACGGGGACAGTACTCCTACGAGCAGTACTTC. Amino acids: CSARGQYSYEQYF.

This clone has only a few counts. At the DNA level, this CDR3 is encoded by other sequences in the same sample as well. CDR3 amino acids: CASRGNTEAFF. The CDR3 nucleotides read TGTGCCAGCAGGGGGAACACTGAAGCTTTCTTT. The chain is built from TRBV6-5 and TRBJ1-1; D gene unclear. V was clipped by 6 bases and J by 1 base, with 3 bases between them. The length of the CDR3 is 11 residues. From germline, CDR1 is MNHEY and CDR2 SVGAGI.

This clone was recorded only once. V gene TRBV29-1 combines with J gene TRBJ2-2, with D hard to call. Germline lookup yields CDR1 SQVTM and CDR2 ANQGSEA. The CDR3 consists of 13 residues. Trimming stripped 1 base from V and 5 bases from J, with 8 bases between. The DNA for the CDR3 is TGCAGCGTTGAAGGGGCAGTAACCGGGGAGCTGTTTTTT. It specifies CSVEGAVTGELFF.

The V call is TRBV11-2, the J call TRBJ1-2; D gene ambiguous. Germline values: CDR1 SGHAT, CDR2 FQNNGV. Trimming shortened V by 1 base and J by 6 bases, and 6 bases separated the two germline ends. The length of the CDR3 is 12 residues. CDR3 in amino acids: CASSLGGDGYTF. The CDR3 region has the DNA TGTGCCAGCAGCTTAGGTGGGGATGGCTACACCTTC.

This clone was counted only a few times. This chain links TRBV30 with TRBJ2-1; D possibly corresponds to TRBD1 (6 bases). Germline CDR1 reads GTSNPN; CDR2 reads SVGIG (reference sequence). With 3 bases removed from V and 2 bases from J, the gap between germline ends came to 11 bases. The CDR3 length is 14 residues. CDR3 residues: CAWRRTVTYNEQFF. The CDR3 DNA is TGTGCCTGGAGGCGGACAGTAACCTACAATGAGCAGTTCTTC.

The table lists this clone with a few counts. The rearrangement uses TRBV7-9 and TRBJ1-1; D is possibly TRBD1 (5 bases). V lost 4 bases and J lost 3, with 9 bases in between. Germline assignment: CDR1 SEHNR and CDR2 FQNEAQ (reference sequence). The CDR3 has 13 residues. Written as DNA, the CDR3 is TGTGCCAGCAGCTGGGGCCAAGACACTGAAGCTTTCTTT. Translating it yields CASSWGQDTEAFF.